The TCR beta chain under discussion was sequenced for a study of T cell responses to AZD1222 COVID-19 vaccine. Study conclusions and caveats: Repertoires were obtained solely post-peak T cell response. Close to half of spike-specific TCRs reportedly recognize unmutated variant regions. Only six people who got AZD1222 tested seropositive at baseline. Donors, mostly white British, included more females; clonal diversity was possibly underestimated.

Germline V gene lookup returns CDR1 SGHTA and CDR2 FQGNSA. Trimming stripped 3 bases from V and 0 bases from J, with 11 bases between. CDR3 length equals 15 residues. This table comes from immunoSEQ multiplex PCR, and its TCRdb copy is limited to in-frame clones, with some not included. Counted here are 150,000 or so clones, 91% occurring once; the ten biggest clones make up 1.9%. Points on this clone: Its specificity is unknown.

The material was peripheral blood, obtained on day 0 of AZD1222 vaccination. The gene calls are TRBV7-2 and TRBJ1-1; D unclear. The TCR sequence derives from an adult in good health. The CDR3 sequence is CASSLRAGMNTEAFF. In nucleotides, the CDR3 is TGTGCCAGCAGCTTGAGGGCCGGGATGAACACTGAAGCTTTCTTT.